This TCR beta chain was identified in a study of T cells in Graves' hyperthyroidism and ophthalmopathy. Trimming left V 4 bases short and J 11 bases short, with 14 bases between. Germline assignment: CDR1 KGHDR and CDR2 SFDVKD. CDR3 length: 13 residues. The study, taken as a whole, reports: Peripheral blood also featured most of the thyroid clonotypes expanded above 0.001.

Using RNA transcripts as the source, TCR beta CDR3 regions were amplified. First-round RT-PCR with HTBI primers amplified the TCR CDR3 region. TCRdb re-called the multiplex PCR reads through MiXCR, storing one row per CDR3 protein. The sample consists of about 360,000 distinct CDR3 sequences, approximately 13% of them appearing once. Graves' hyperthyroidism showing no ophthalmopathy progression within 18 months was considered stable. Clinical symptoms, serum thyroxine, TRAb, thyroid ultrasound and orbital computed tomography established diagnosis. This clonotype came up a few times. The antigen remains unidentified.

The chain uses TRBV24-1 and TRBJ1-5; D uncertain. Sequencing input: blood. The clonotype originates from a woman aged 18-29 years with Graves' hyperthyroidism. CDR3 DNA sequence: TGTGCCACCAGTGAGGGAGGTGATCTGGCCCAGCATTTT. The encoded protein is CATSEGGDLAQHF.